This TCR beta chain emerged from a study of shared clonotypes between healthy human individuals. About the study: Contributing individuals were a couple of females and a few males aged 18 to 49. Study observations and caveats: Clonotype sharing among donors was thought likely to change with sequencing depth.

With regard to this clone: Its specificity is unknown.

This CDR3 region has 15 residues. V was pared by 3 bases and J by 6 bases, with 14 bases between. Germline V gene lookup returns CDR1 SGHAT and CDR2 FQDESV (reference sequence). Here immunoSEQ multiplex PCR was the method, and the copy in TCRdb shows in-frame clones only, minus some. The sample consists of approximately 530,000 clones, around 96% of them appearing once. The V call is TRBV11-1, the J call TRBJ2-2, with D perhaps TRBD1 or TRBD2 (5 bases each). This TCR was recovered from a woman aged 30 to 39 in good health. Sequencing input: naive CD4+ T cells sorted from blood. Described subset: CD45RA+ positively selected. The CDR3 here is CASSFMGVSSGELFF. CDR3 DNA: TGTGCCAGCAGCTTTATGGGGGTCTCCTCCGGGGAGCTGTTTTTT. Drawing the rest from reference TRBV11-1 and TRBJ2-2, the complete variable domain is EAEVAQSPRYKITEKSQAVAFWCDPISGHATLYWYRQILGQGPELLVQFQDESVVDDSQLPKDRFSAERLKGVDSTLKIQPAELGDSAMYLCASSFMGVSSGELFFGEGSRLTVL.